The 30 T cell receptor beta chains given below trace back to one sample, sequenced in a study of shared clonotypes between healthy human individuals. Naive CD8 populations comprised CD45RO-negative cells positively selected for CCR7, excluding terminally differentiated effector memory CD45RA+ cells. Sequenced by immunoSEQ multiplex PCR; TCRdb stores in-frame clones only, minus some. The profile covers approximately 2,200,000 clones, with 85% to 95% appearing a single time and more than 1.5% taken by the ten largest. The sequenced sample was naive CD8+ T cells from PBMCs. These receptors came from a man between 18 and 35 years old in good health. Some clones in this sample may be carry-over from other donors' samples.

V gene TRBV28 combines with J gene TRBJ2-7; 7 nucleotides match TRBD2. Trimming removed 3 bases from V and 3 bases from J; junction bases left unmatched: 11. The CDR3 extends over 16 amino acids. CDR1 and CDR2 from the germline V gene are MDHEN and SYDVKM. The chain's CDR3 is CASSFREGRAIYEQYF. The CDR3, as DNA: TGTGCCAGCAGTTTTAGGGAGGGGAGAGCGATCTACGAGCAGTACTTC. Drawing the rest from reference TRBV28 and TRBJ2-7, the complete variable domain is DVKVTQSSRYLVKRTGEKVFLECVQDMDHENMFWYRQDPGLGLRLIYFSYDVKMKEKGDIPEGYSVSREKKERFSLILESASTNQTSMYLCASSFREGRAIYEQYFGPGTRLTVT.

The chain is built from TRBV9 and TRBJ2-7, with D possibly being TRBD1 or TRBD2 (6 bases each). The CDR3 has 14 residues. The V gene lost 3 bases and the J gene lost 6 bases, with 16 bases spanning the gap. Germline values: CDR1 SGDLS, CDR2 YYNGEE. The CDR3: CASSETWGALEQYF. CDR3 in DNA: TGTGCCAGCAGCGAGACTTGGGGGGCCCTCGAGCAGTACTTC.

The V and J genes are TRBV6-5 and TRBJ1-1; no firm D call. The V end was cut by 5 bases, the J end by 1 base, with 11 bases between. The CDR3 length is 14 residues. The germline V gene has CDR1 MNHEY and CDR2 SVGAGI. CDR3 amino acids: CASSPKWANTEAFF. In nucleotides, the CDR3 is TGTGCCAGCAGTCCCAAGTGGGCGAACACTGAAGCTTTCTTT.

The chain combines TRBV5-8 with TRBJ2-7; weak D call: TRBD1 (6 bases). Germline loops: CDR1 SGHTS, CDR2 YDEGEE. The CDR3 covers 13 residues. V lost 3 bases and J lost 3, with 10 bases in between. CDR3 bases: TGTGCCAGCAGCTCGTGGACAGACTACGAGCAGTACTTC. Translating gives CASSSWTDYEQYF.

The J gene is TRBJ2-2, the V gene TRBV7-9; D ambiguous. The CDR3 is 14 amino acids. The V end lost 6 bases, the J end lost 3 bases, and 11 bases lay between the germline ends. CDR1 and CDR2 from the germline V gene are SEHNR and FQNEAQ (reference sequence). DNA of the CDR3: TGTGCCAGCAGACACGTGCAGGACACCGGGGAGCTGTTTTTT. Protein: CASRHVQDTGELFF.

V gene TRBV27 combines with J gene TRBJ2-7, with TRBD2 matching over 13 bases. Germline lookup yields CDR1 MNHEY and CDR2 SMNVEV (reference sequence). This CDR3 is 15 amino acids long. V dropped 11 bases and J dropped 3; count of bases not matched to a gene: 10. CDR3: CASRTSGRPGYEQYF. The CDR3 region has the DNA TGTGCCTCTCGGACTAGCGGGAGACCCGGCTACGAGCAGTACTTC.

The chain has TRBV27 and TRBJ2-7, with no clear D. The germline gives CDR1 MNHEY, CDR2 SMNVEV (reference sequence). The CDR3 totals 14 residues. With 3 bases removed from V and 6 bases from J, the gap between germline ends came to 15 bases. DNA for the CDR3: TGTGCCAGCAGTTTGGGCTCCCCCACAGTCGAGCAGTACTTC. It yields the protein CASSLGSPTVEQYF.

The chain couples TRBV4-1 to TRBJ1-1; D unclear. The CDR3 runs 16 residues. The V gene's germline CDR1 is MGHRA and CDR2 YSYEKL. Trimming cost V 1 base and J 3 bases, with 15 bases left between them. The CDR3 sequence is CASSQGGGRLDTEAFF. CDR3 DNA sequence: TGCGCCAGCAGCCAAGGAGGAGGACGGTTAGACACTGAAGCTTTCTTT.

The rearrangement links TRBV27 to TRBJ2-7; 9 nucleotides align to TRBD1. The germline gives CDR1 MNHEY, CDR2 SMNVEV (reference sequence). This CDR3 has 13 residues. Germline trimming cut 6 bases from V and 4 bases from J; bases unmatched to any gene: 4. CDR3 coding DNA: TGTGCCAGCAGCCGACAGGGGGGATACGAGCAGTACTTC. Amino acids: CASSRQGGYEQYF.

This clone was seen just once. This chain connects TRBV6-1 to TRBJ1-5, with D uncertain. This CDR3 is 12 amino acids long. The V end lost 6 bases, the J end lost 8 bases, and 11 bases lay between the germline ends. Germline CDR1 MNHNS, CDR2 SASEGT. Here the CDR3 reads CASRARGEPQHF. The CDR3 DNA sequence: TGTGCCAGCAGGGCCAGAGGAGAGCCCCAGCATTTT.

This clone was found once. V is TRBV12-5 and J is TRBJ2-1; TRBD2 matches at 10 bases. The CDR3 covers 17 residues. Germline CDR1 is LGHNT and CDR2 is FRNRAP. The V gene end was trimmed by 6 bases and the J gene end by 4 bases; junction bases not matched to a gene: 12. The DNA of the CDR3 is TGTGCTAGTGGCACCCCCACAACTAGCGGGGTTTACAATGAGCAGTTCTTC. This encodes CASGTPTTSGVYNEQFF.

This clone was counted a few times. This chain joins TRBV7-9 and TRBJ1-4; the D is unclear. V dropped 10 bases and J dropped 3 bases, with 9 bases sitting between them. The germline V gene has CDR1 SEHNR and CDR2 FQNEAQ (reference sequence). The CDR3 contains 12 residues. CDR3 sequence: CATKGSNEKLFF. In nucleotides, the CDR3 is TGTGCCACCAAAGGTTCTAATGAAAAACTGTTTTTT.

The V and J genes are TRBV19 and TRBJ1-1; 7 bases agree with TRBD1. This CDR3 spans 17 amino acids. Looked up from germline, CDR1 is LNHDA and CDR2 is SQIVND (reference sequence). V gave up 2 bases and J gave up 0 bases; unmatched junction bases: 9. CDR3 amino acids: CASSIRGGWGLNTEAFF. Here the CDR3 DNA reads TGTGCCAGTAGTATACGAGGGGGCTGGGGACTGAACACTGAAGCTTTCTTT.

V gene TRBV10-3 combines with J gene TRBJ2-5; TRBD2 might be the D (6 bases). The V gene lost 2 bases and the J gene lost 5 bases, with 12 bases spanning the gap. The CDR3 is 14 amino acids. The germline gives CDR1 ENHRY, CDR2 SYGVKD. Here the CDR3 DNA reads TGTGCCATCAGTGAGCCGGCAGGGAGGGAGACCCAGTACTTC. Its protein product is CAISEPAGRETQYF.

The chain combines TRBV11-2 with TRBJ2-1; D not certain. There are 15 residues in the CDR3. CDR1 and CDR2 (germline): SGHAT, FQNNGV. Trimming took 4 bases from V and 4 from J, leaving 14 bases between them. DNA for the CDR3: TGTGCCAGCAGCTACGTCGCCGGGCCTTACAATGAGCAGTTCTTC. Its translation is CASSYVAGPYNEQFF.

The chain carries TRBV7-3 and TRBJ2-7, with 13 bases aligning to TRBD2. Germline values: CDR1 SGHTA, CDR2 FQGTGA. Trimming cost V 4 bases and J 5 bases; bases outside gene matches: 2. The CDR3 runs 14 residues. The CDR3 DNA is TGTGCCAGCAGCTCCGGACTAGCGGGAGACGAGCAGTACTTC. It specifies CASSSGLAGDEQYF.

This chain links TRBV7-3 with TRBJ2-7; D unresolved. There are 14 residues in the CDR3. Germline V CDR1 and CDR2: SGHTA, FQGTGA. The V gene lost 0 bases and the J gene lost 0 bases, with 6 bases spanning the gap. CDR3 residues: CASSLTESSYEQYF. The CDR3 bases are TGTGCCAGCAGCTTAACAGAGAGCTCCTACGAGCAGTACTTC.

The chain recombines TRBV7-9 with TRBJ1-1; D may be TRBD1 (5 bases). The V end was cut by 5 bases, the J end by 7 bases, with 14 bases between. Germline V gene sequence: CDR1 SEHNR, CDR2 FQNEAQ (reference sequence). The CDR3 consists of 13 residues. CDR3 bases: TGTGCCAGCAGCGGAGGGGCACAGCTTGAAGCTTTCTTT. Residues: CASSGGAQLEAFF.

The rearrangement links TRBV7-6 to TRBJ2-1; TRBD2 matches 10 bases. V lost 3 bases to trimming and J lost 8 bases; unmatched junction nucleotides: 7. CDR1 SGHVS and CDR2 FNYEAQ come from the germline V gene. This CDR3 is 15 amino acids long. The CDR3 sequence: CASSLGLAILDEQFF. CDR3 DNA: TGTGCCAGCAGCTTGGGACTAGCGATCCTGGATGAGCAGTTCTTC.

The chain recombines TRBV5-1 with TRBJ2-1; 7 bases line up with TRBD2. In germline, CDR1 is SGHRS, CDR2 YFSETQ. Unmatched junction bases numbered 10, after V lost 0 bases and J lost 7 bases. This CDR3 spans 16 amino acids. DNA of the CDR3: TGCGCCAGCAGCTTGGAGCGGGACTCTCTCCGGAATGAGCAGTTCTTC. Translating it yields CASSLERDSLRNEQFF. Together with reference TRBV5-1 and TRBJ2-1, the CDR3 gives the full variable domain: KAGVTQTPRYLIKTRGQQVTLSCSPISGHRSVSWYQQTPGQGLQFLFEYFSETQRNKGNFPGRFSGRQFSNSRSEMNVSTLELGDSALYLCASSLERDSLRNEQFFGPGTRLTVL.

CDR3 bases: TGTGCCAGCAGCTTACCCGATCACAGGGATACGCAGTATTTT. This translates into CASSLPDHRDTQYF. The chain uses TRBV7-9 and TRBJ2-3; tentatively, D is TRBD1 (5 bases). Trimming pared 2 bases from V and 6 bases from J, leaving 12 bases between. CDR1 and CDR2 from the germline V gene are SEHNR and FQNEAQ (reference sequence). The CDR3 covers 14 residues.

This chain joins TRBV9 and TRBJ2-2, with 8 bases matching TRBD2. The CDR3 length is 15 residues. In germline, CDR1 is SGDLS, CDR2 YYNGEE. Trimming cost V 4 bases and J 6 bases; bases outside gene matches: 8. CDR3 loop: CASSPGGGRSGELFF. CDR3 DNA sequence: TGTGCCAGCAGCCCCGGGGGGGGGCGCTCCGGGGAGCTGTTTTTT.

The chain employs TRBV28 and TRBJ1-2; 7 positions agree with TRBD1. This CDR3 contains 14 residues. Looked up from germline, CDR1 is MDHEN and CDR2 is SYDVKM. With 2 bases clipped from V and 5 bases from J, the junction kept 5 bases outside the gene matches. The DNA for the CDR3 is TGTGCCAGCAGTTTACCCCCAGGGGGTTATGGCTACACCTTC. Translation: CASSLPPGGYGYTF.

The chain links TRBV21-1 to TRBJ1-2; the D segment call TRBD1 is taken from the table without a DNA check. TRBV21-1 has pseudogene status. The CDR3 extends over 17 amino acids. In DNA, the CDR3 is TGTGCCAGCAGCAAAGAACTCGAACAGGGACATAACTATGGCTACACCTTC. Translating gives CASSKELEQGHNYGYTF.

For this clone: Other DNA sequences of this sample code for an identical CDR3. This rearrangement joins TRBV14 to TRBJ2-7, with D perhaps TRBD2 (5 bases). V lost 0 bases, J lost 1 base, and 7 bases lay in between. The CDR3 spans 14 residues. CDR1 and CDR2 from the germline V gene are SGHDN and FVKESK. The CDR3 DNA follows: TGTGCCAGCAGCCAAGACCGGGGTTCCTACGAGCAGTACTTC. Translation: CASSQDRGSYEQYF.

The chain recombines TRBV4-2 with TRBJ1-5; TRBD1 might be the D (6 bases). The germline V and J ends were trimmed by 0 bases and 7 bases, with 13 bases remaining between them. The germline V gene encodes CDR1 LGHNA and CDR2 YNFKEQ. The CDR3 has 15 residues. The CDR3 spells CASSQDGGQGQPQHF. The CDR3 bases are TGTGCCAGCAGCCAAGATGGGGGGCAGGGGCAGCCCCAGCATTTT.

The CDR3 nucleotides are TGTGCCAGCACCGACATAGCGGAAGCCTCCTACGAGCAGTACTTC. This sequence encodes CASTDIAEASYEQYF. The chain carries TRBV6-5 and TRBJ2-7; tentatively, D is TRBD2 (6 bases). V was shortened by 7 bases and J by 0 bases, with 16 bases between the two germline ends. Germline CDR1 and CDR2: MNHEY and SVGAGI. The CDR3 totals 15 residues.

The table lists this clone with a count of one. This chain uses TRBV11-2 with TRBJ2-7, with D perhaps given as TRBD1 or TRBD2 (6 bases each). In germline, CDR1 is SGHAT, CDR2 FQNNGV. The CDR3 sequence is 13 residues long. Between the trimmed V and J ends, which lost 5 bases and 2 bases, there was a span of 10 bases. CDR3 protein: CASSEGGAYEQYF. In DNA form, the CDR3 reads TGTGCCAGCAGCGAGGGGGGAGCCTACGAGCAGTACTTC.

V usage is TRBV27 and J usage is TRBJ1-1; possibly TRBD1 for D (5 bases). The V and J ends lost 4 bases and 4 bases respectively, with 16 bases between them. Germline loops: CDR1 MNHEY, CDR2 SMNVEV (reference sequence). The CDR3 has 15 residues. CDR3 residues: CASSSINRLSTEAFF. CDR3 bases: TGTGCCAGCAGTTCCATTAACAGGCTGAGCACTGAAGCTTTCTTT.

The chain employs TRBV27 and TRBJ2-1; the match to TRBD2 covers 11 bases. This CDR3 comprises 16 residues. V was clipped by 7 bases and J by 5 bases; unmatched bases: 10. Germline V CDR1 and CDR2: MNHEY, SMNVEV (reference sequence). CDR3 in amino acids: CASTPAGTSGHNEQFF. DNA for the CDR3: TGTGCCAGCACCCCGGCTGGGACTAGCGGACACAATGAGCAGTTCTTC.